Detailed here is one T cell receptor beta chain. As yet, its antigen is unknown. The data stem from a study of T cell responses to AZD1222 COVID-19 vaccine. Findings of the study overall: At baseline, just a handful of AZD1222 recipients tested seropositive. Close to half of spike-specific TCRs reportedly recognize unmutated variant regions. Vaccine-related CD4 TCRs covered spike, predominating at 160-218 and 743-854. White British donors predominated, females outnumbered males, and clonal diversity was possibly underestimated.

Generated by immunoSEQ multiplex PCR, the TCRdb table keeps only in-frame clones and is missing some. The data show 95,000 to 150,000 clones, with approximately 90% seen just once and approximately 7.9% held by the top ten. The TCR was taken from an adult who received the AZD1222 COVID-19 vaccine. The sample was peripheral blood, taken 28 days after the second AZD1222 dose.

The CDR3 loop reads CASSALAQNEQFF. CDR3 sequence (DNA): TGTGCCAGCAGCGCACTAGCTCAAAATGAGCAGTTCTTC. The rearrangement links TRBV13 to TRBJ2-1, with TRBD2 as a possible D gene (6 bases). From germline, CDR1 is PRHDT and CDR2 FYEKMQ (reference sequence). V lost 5 bases and J lost 7, with 12 bases in between. This CDR3 spans 13 amino acids.